Sequencing of this TCR beta chain was carried out in a study of PD-L1 blockade in urothelial cancer (dated by TCRdb to about 2017). Regarding the research as a whole: Therapy was started in the mid-2010s for all patients, and atezolizumab 1,200 mg was administered intravenously every 3 weeks. Twenty-five of 29 patients were identified as males with urothelial cancer of bladder origin, and a prior smoking history was reported by 18 of 29 patients. Patients had an ECOG performance status of 0 or 1 and had received between 0 and 3 prior chemotherapy regimens. Blood samples were analyzed 3 weeks after the start of treatment (second dose) and 6 weeks after the start of treatment. A median of roughly 140,000 T cells and some 84,000 unique TCRs was obtained from blood samples, and a median clonality of 0.080 was observed. The study was an exploratory multi-omic analysis of somatic, immune and clinical correlates of response to PD-L1 blockade with atezolizumab in urothelial cancer. Pretreatment tumor samples and matched peripheral blood, collected serially before and after atezolizumab treatment, underwent TCR sequencing. Progression-free survival longer than 6 months counted as durable clinical benefit, and TCR features were additionally tested against both progression-free and overall survival. In the same patients who had TCR sequencing, pretreatment tumors also underwent whole exome sequencing and RNA sequencing. Durable clinical benefit was achieved by nine patients but not by the remaining 20. Pretreatment blood TCR-seq was available for about 30 patients, at least one posttreatment blood collection was obtained for 25 or so patients, and tumor TCR-seq was available for 25 or so patients.

In regard to this clone: Which antigen it targets is not known. The record has no base qualities; no much larger clone is one base away.

The CDR3, cysteine through phenylalanine, is 15 amino acids long. Just CDR3 DNA is preserved here, 45 bases in frame from base 1. CDR1 and CDR2 were assigned from the germline V gene as MNHEY and SVGAGI. Relative to germline, V is missing 6 bases and J is missing 9 bases, with 13 bases of the junction outside any gene match. To estimate absolute template abundance from read counts, synthetic TCR analog templates were spiked into each PCR. The immunoSEQ assay used bias-controlled V and J gene primers to amplify TCRbeta CDR3 regions from genomic DNA. Sequencing of rearranged TCRbeta segments was performed at approximately 20X coverage. The paper's data handling went like this. Sequencing errors were corrected by clustering, and CDR3s were annotated against IMGT so that V, D and J genes could be assigned. Downstream analyses used only productive TCRbeta rearrangements and left out out-of-frame or stop-codon sequences. Clonality was computed as one minus Shannon entropy normalized by the log of the number of unique productive sequences. Clones differing between time points or between blood and tumor were identified using Fisher's exact test with Benjamini-Hochberg correction, with an adjusted p below 0.01 applied as the threshold. TCRdb mirrors the immuneACCESS table, restricted to in-frame sequences. Some clones are absent from its copies; in checked studies, under half trace to an unresolved V gene, and the reason for the others is unknown. V, J and clone size were drawn from that table, and D and trimming were deduced from the DNA. The sample profile shows roughly 120,000 clones; around 88% of them were found once. The top ten clones comprise about 1.8% of the sample.

The study at large found these results: Because the sample size was small (n of about 27) and many exploratory analyses were performed, the results are intended to be hypothesis-generating. Improved progression-free and overall survival was associated with having pretreatment peripheral blood TCR clonality below the median. Patients with durable benefit showed greater expansion of tumor-associated TCR clones in peripheral blood 3 weeks after starting treatment (n of about 20, p = 0.022).

Per the publication, the time point label means: peripheral blood 6 weeks after treatment start. A total of 29 patients with locally advanced or metastatic urothelial carcinoma, treated at Memorial Sloan Kettering on a trial protocol, made up the cohort. Peripheral blood mononuclear cells were collected pretreatment and during treatment, at between 1 and 8 total time points per patient. The Qiagen DNeasy Blood extraction kit was used to purify genomic DNA from total PBMCs and tumor samples. PBMCs were collected pretreatment and during treatment, and were isolated and stored as previously described.

The receptor's source is a man aged 55 to 70 with urothelial cancer. The input for sequencing was PBMCs, taken around atezolizumab (anti-PD-L1) treatment. The chain is made from TRBV6-5 and TRBJ2-1, with 8 bases in between that match TRBD2. The nucleotide sequence is given as TGTGCCAGCAGCGACCCCCGGGGGGGCCGGATTGAGCAGTTCTTC. This translates into CASSDPRGGRIEQFF.